This record concerns one T cell receptor beta chain sequence. This sample stems from a study of Ad26.COV2.S vaccination and SARS-CoV-2 variants. Clones were read by immunoSEQ multiplex PCR, and TCRdb kept only the in-frame ones, dropping some. The sample holds roughly 240,000 clones, approximately 87% seen once. Regarding treatment: around 19 received Ad26.COV2.S at low or high dose, single or two shots; about 5 received placebo; per-sample allocation not given. Sample collection was performed on day 63 after the first vaccine or placebo injection. V was cut by 0 bases and J by 0 bases, with 9 bases left in between. The CDR3 has 16 residues. Germline V gives CDR1 MNHNY, CDR2 SVGAGI (reference sequence).

This receptor was obtained from a person between 18 and 60 years old who received the Ad26.COV2.S COVID-19 vaccine or a placebo. The rearrangement links TRBV6-6 to TRBJ1-5; D is unresolved. Here the sequenced sample was peripheral blood, taken in a trial of Ad26.COV2.S vaccine versus placebo. CDR3 sequence (DNA): TGTGCCAGCAGTTACTCTGAACACCTTAGCAATCAGCCCCAGCATTTT. It specifies CASSYSEHLSNQPQHF.